This T cell receptor beta chain was profiled in a study of shared clonotypes between healthy human individuals. Study as a whole: Per-donor plates numbered three CD4 naive, three CD4 memory, two CD8 naive and one CD8 memory. Study results and limitations: Sharing across four donors was highest in naive CD4 (around 5%) and lowest in memory CD8 (0.4%).

The CDR3 spans 16 residues. CDR1 and CDR2 (germline): SEHNR, FQNEAQ (reference sequence). With V trimmed by 10 bases and J by 2 bases, 15 bases remained unmatched. Only CD45RO-negative cells positively selected for CCR7 counted as naive CD8 cells, so terminally differentiated effector memory CD45RA+ cells were excluded. The study drew all its donors from Caucasian adults living in Nashville, Tennessee. As to this clone: Its matching antigen is unknown.

Clones were read by immunoSEQ multiplex PCR, and TCRdb kept only the in-frame ones, dropping some. The profile shows hundreds of thousands of clones, around 92% of them singletons. The sequencing input was naive CD8+ T cells sorted from blood. The receptor comes from a young man in good health. V and J are TRBV7-9 and TRBJ2-3; the match to TRBD1 covers 7 bases. CDR3 sequence reads: CAIQHPGQIITDTQYF. The CDR3 DNA reads TGTGCCATCCAGCACCCGGGACAGATTATCACAGATACGCAGTATTTT. Based on the CDR3 plus reference TRBV7-9 and TRBJ2-3, the full variable domain is DTGVSQNPRHKITKRGQNVTFRCDPISEHNRLYWYRQTLGQGPEFLTYFQNEAQLEKSRLLSDRFSAERPKGSFSTLEIQRTEQGDSAMYLCAIQHPGQIITDTQYFGPGTRLTVL.